The T cell receptor beta chain under discussion was sequenced for a study of blood T cell repertoires in COVID-19. Assay: immunoSEQ multiplex PCR; the TCRdb copy retains only in-frame clones and omits some. The repertoire holds fewer than 120,000 clones, approximately 67% seen once, with around 8% in the top ten. The CDR3 covers 14 residues. In germline, CDR1 is GTSNPN, CDR2 SVGIG (reference sequence). Between the trimmed V and J ends, which lost 5 bases and 11 bases, there was a span of 19 bases. The chain combines TRBV30 with TRBJ1-6; D perhaps matches TRBD1 (6 bases). The sequenced sample was peripheral blood. The clonotype originates from a woman aged 55-75 years with acute or convalescent COVID-19. The CDR3 region is CAWDTNRAWAPLHF. The CDR3 region has the DNA TGTGCCTGGGATACGAACAGGGCTTGGGCACCCCTCCACTTT.